This T cell receptor (beta chain) was retrieved from a study of CD8 T cells in ankylosing spondylitis. Via MiXCR, TCRdb re-called the 5' RACE reads, giving one row per CDR3 protein. The data contain about 220,000 distinct CDR3 sequences, around 24% of them seen just once; the ten biggest clones take up about 6.9%. The V and J ends lost 6 bases and 6 bases, in that order; junction bases with no gene match: 10. The CDR3 runs 14 residues. The TCR sequence derives from a male donor with ankylosing spondylitis or in good health (not recorded which). V is TRBV12-3 or TRBV12-4 and J is TRBJ1-1, with TRBD1 identical over 7 bases. The sequenced sample consisted of blood, either unsorted or a sorted T cell fraction (not recorded which). The CDR3 nucleotides read TGTGCCAGCAGATATAGAACAGGGGCCGCTGAAGCTTTCTTT. Translating gives CASRYRTGAAEAFF.